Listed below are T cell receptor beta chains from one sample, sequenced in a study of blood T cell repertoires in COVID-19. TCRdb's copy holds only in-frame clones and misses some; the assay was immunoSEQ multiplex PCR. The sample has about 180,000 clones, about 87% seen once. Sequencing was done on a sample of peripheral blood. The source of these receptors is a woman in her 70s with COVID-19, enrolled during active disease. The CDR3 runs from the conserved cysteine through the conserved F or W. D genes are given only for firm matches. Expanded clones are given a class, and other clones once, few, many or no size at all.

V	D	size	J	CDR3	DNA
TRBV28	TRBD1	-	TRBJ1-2	CASSSSGTGGIGYTF	TGTGCCAGCAGTTCATCCGGGACAGGAGGAATCGGCTACACCTTC
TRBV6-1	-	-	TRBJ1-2	CASSESTALTRGYTF	TGTGCCAGCAGTGAATCGACAGCGCTAACGAGGGGCTACACCTTC
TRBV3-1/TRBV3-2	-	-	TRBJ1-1	CASSPRFRNTEAFF	TGTGCCAGCAGCCCCAGGTTCCGGAACACTGAAGCTTTCTTT
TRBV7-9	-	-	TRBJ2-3	CASSFGRGTSTDTQYF	TGTGCCAGCAGCTTTGGTCGGGGGACTAGCACAGATACGCAGTATTTT
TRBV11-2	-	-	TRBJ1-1	CASRRTAEAFF	TGTGCCAGCAGACGGACAGCTGAAGCTTTCTTT
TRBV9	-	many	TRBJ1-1	CASSVSKMNTEAFF	TGTGCCAGCAGCGTATCTAAAATGAACACTGAAGCTTTCTTT
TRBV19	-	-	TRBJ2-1	CASSKTDLIYNEQFF	TGTGCCAGTAGTAAGACAGACCTAATTTACAATGAGCAGTTCTTC
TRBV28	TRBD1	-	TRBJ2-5	CASSLLDRGLIGETQYF	TGTGCCAGCAGTCTCCTGGACAGGGGGCTTATTGGCGAGACCCAGTACTTC
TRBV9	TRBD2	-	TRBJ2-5	CASSVGGSGDQETQYF	TGTGCCAGCAGCGTAGGGGGGAGCGGGGACCAAGAGACCCAGTACTTC
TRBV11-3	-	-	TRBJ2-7	CASSLFSDSYEQYF	TGTGCCAGCAGCTTATTTAGCGACTCCTACGAGCAGTACTTC
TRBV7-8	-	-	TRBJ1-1	CASSLGHANTEAFF	TGTGCCAGCAGCTTAGGACACGCGAACACTGAAGCTTTCTTT
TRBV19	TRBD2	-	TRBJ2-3	CASSTTLAGAQYF	TGTGCCAGTAGTACCACTTTAGCGGGAGCGCAGTATTTT
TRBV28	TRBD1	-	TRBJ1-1	CASRTGGVNTEAFF	TGTGCCAGCAGGACAGGGGGGGTGAACACTGAAGCTTTCTTT
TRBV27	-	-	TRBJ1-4	CASSLWGTSEKLFF	TGTGCCAGCAGTTTGTGGGGGACTAGTGAAAAACTGTTTTTT
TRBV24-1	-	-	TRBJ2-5	CATSDQATYQETQYF	TGTGCCACCAGTGATCAAGCGACGTACCAAGAGACCCAGTACTTC
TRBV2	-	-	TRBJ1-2	CASSGGGGIGNYGYTF	TGTGCCAGCAGTGGGGGCGGAGGGATTGGTAACTATGGCTACACCTTC
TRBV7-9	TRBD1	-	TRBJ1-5	CASSLVLGGLADQPQHF	TGTGCCAGCAGCTTAGTTTTAGGGGGCTTGGCAGATCAGCCCCAGCATTTT
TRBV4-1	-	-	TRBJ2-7	CASSQSETAQYF	TGCGCCAGCAGCCAAAGCGAGACGGCCCAGTACTTC
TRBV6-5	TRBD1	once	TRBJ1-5	CASRPQGARQPQHF	TGTGCCAGCAGGCCACAGGGGGCGCGACAGCCCCAGCATTTT
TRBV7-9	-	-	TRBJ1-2	CASKGPDGTYGYTF	TGTGCCAGCAAGGGGCCAGACGGAACCTATGGCTACACCTTC
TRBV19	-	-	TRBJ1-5	CASSDRDFGGNQPQHF	TGTGCCAGTAGTGACCGGGACTTTGGGGGCAATCAGCCCCAGCATTTT
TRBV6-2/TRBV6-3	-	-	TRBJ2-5	CASSRHGVDYQETQYF	TGTGCCAGCAGTCGACACGGCGTGGACTACCAAGAGACCCAGTACTTC
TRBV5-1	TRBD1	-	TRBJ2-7	CASSSSPGTGGREQYF	TGCGCCAGCAGCTCGAGTCCCGGGACAGGGGGAAGGGAGCAGTACTTC
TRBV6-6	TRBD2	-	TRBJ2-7	CASSPRIAGGYEQYF	TGTGCCAGCAGTCCGCGTATAGCGGGGGGCTACGAGCAGTACTTC